These T cell receptor beta chains were read from a single sample in a study of T cells after yellow fever vaccination. TCRdb called the 5' RACE reads again in MiXCR, with one record for every CDR3 protein. In the table there are about 320,000 distinct CDR3 sequences, approximately 4.5% of which are singletons. The material was PBMCs, obtained 15 days after the yellow fever booster vaccination. Every receptor here comes from a man younger than 35 who received the YFV17D yellow fever vaccine. The CDR3 runs from the conserved cysteine through the conserved F or W. The order of the fields is CDR3 protein, CDR3 DNA, V gene, D gene, CDR3 length, clone size, J gene. D genes are given only for firm matches. Clone size is shown for a subset of rows, as once, few, many or a class of expanded clone.

cdr3_aa: CASSLADGTRYF
cdr3_nt: TGTGCCAGCAGCTTAGCGGATGGGACCCGGTACTTC
v_call: TRBV7-9
d_call: .
cdr3_length: 12
clone_size: few
j_call: TRBJ2-5

cdr3_aa: CASRLLGEQYF
cdr3_nt: TGTGCCAGCAGACTCCTCGGCGAGCAGTACTTC
v_call: TRBV12-3/TRBV12-4
d_call: .
cdr3_length: 11
clone_size: many
j_call: TRBJ2-7

cdr3_aa: CASSFSSGYRGTGSPLHF
cdr3_nt: TGTGCCAGCAGCTTTTCCTCCGGCTATAGGGGAACGGGATCACCCCTCCACTTT
v_call: TRBV6-5
d_call: .
cdr3_length: 18
clone_size: .
j_call: TRBJ1-6

cdr3_aa: CASSWDFNQPQHF
cdr3_nt: TGTGCCAGCAGCTGGGATTTCAATCAGCCCCAGCATTTT
v_call: TRBV7-9
d_call: .
cdr3_length: 13
clone_size: many
j_call: TRBJ1-5

cdr3_aa: CASSPRQGMNTGELFF
cdr3_nt: TGTGCCAGCTCACCACGTCAGGGGATGAACACCGGGGAGCTGTTTTTT
v_call: TRBV18
d_call: .
cdr3_length: 16
clone_size: many
j_call: TRBJ2-2

cdr3_aa: CASSFRMDGYTF
cdr3_nt: TGTGCCAGCAGTTTCCGGATGGATGGCTACACCTTC
v_call: TRBV12-3/TRBV12-4
d_call: .
cdr3_length: 12
clone_size: .
j_call: TRBJ1-2

cdr3_aa: CASSLGGSPDTQYF
cdr3_nt: TGTGCCAGCAGTTTGGGGGGCTCCCCGGATACGCAGTATTTT
v_call: TRBV12-3/TRBV12-4
d_call: .
cdr3_length: 14
clone_size: many
j_call: TRBJ2-3

cdr3_aa: CASSVGAGGTGELFF
cdr3_nt: TGTGCCAGCAGCGTAGGAGCGGGGGGTACCGGGGAGCTGTTTTTT
v_call: TRBV9
d_call: TRBD2
cdr3_length: 15
clone_size: few
j_call: TRBJ2-2

cdr3_aa: CASSGRAYGYTF
cdr3_nt: TGTGCCAGCAGCGGCAGGGCTTATGGCTACACCTTC
v_call: TRBV7-2
d_call: .
cdr3_length: 12
clone_size: .
j_call: TRBJ1-2

cdr3_aa: CASSYSDASYNEQFF
cdr3_nt: TGTGCCAGCAGCTATTCGGACGCCTCCTACAATGAGCAGTTCTTC
v_call: TRBV7-2
d_call: .
cdr3_length: 15
clone_size: few
j_call: TRBJ2-1

cdr3_aa: CASGLRQYEQYF
cdr3_nt: TGTGCTAGTGGTTTGAGGCAATACGAGCAGTACTTC
v_call: TRBV12-5
d_call: .
cdr3_length: 12
clone_size: .
j_call: TRBJ2-7

cdr3_aa: CASSYAGGSPLHF
cdr3_nt: TGTGCCAGCAGCTACGCGGGGGGTTCACCCCTCCACTTT
v_call: TRBV11-2
d_call: .
cdr3_length: 13
clone_size: many
j_call: TRBJ1-6

cdr3_aa: CASSIRVYSYEQYF
cdr3_nt: TGTGCCAGTAGTATACGTGTATACTCCTACGAGCAGTACTTC
v_call: TRBV19
d_call: .
cdr3_length: 14
clone_size: many
j_call: TRBJ2-7

cdr3_aa: CASSRDGRSQYF
cdr3_nt: TGTGCCAGCAGTCGGGACGGACGTTCGCAGTATTTT
v_call: TRBV12-3/TRBV12-4
d_call: .
cdr3_length: 12
clone_size: many
j_call: TRBJ2-3

cdr3_aa: CARGIGNEQFF
cdr3_nt: TGTGCCAGGGGGATCGGCAATGAGCAGTTCTTC
v_call: TRBV2
d_call: .
cdr3_length: 11
clone_size: .
j_call: TRBJ2-1

cdr3_aa: CASSPSRDSHRAITGELFF
cdr3_nt: TGTGCCAGCAGCCCGTCCCGGGACAGTCATCGGGCGATCACCGGGGAGCTGTTTTTT
v_call: TRBV5-6
d_call: TRBD1
cdr3_length: 19
clone_size: many
j_call: TRBJ2-2

cdr3_aa: CASSLALRDRGAFF
cdr3_nt: TGTGCCAGCAGCTTAGCTCTTCGGGACAGGGGAGCTTTCTTT
v_call: TRBV7-2
d_call: TRBD1
cdr3_length: 14
clone_size: few
j_call: TRBJ1-1

cdr3_aa: CASSLGRQGPPGNTIYF
cdr3_nt: TGCGCCAGCAGCCTAGGCCGACAGGGGCCTCCTGGAAACACCATATATTTT
v_call: TRBV4-1
d_call: TRBD1
cdr3_length: 17
clone_size: .
j_call: TRBJ1-3

cdr3_aa: CASSDSGDTGELFF
cdr3_nt: TGTGCCAGCAGTGACTCGGGGGATACCGGGGAGCTGTTTTTT
v_call: TRBV6-4
d_call: .
cdr3_length: 14
clone_size: many
j_call: TRBJ2-2

cdr3_aa: CSARAYSYNEQFF
cdr3_nt: TGCAGTGCGCGAGCGTACTCCTACAATGAGCAGTTCTTC
v_call: TRBV20-1
d_call: .
cdr3_length: 13
clone_size: many
j_call: TRBJ2-1

cdr3_aa: CASTEPGPLGETQYF
cdr3_nt: TGCGCCAGCACTGAACCGGGCCCACTGGGGGAGACCCAGTACTTC
v_call: TRBV5-1
d_call: .
cdr3_length: 15
clone_size: few
j_call: TRBJ2-5

cdr3_aa: CSARIRGGNTEAFF
cdr3_nt: TGCAGTGCTAGAATACGCGGGGGGAACACTGAAGCTTTCTTT
v_call: TRBV20-1
d_call: .
cdr3_length: 14
clone_size: many
j_call: TRBJ1-1

cdr3_aa: CASSPWTGLNTEAFF
cdr3_nt: TGTGCCAGTAGTCCATGGACAGGACTGAACACTGAAGCTTTCTTT
v_call: TRBV19
d_call: TRBD1
cdr3_length: 15
clone_size: few
j_call: TRBJ1-1

cdr3_aa: CASSFGFGETQYF
cdr3_nt: TGTGCCAGCAGTTTCGGGTTTGGGGAGACCCAGTACTTC
v_call: TRBV27
d_call: .
cdr3_length: 13
clone_size: many
j_call: TRBJ2-5

cdr3_aa: CSAIKRQETQYF
cdr3_nt: TGCAGTGCTATAAAACGCCAAGAGACCCAGTACTTC
v_call: TRBV20-1
d_call: .
cdr3_length: 12
clone_size: .
j_call: TRBJ2-5

cdr3_aa: CSASLVGIADNSPLHF
cdr3_nt: TGCAGTGCTAGTTTGGTCGGGATTGCCGATAATTCACCCCTCCACTTT
v_call: TRBV20-1
d_call: .
cdr3_length: 16
clone_size: few
j_call: TRBJ1-6

cdr3_aa: CASGPEASGGYEQYF
cdr3_nt: TGCGCCAGCGGCCCGGAGGCTAGCGGGGGTTACGAGCAGTACTTC
v_call: TRBV5-1
d_call: TRBD2
cdr3_length: 15
clone_size: few
j_call: TRBJ2-7

cdr3_aa: CSARDRRTRVYEQYF
cdr3_nt: TGCAGTGCTAGAGATCGAAGGACTCGTGTGTACGAGCAGTACTTC
v_call: TRBV20-1
d_call: .
cdr3_length: 15
clone_size: .
j_call: TRBJ2-7

cdr3_aa: CASRASSANTGELFF
cdr3_nt: TGTGCCAGCAGGGCTAGCAGCGCGAACACCGGGGAGCTGTTTTTT
v_call: TRBV12-3/TRBV12-4
d_call: .
cdr3_length: 15
clone_size: few
j_call: TRBJ2-2

cdr3_aa: CASSLIGTVNTEAFF
cdr3_nt: TGTGCCAGCAGTTTAATAGGGACGGTGAACACTGAAGCTTTCTTT
v_call: TRBV27
d_call: .
cdr3_length: 15
clone_size: .
j_call: TRBJ1-1

cdr3_aa: CASSGTGGNEQFF
cdr3_nt: TGTGCCAGCAGTGGGACAGGGGGCAATGAGCAGTTCTTC
v_call: TRBV2
d_call: TRBD1
cdr3_length: 13
clone_size: many
j_call: TRBJ2-1

cdr3_aa: CASRSMPGGLTEAFF
cdr3_nt: TGTGCCAGCAGATCGATGCCAGGGGGCCTAACTGAAGCTTTCTTT
v_call: TRBV11-2
d_call: TRBD1
cdr3_length: 15
clone_size: few
j_call: TRBJ1-1